Listed here is a single T cell receptor beta chain. Its antigen is currently unknown. This specimen comes from a study of T cell responses to AZD1222 COVID-19 vaccine. Study outcomes and limitations: The study sampled repertoires only after the peak T cell response. The study found Spike-specific TCR breadth and depth rose after two AZD1222 doses. Unmutated variant regions reportedly attract nearly half of all spike-specific TCRs.

Germline V gives CDR1 SGHTA, CDR2 FQGNSA. This CDR3 spans 16 amino acids. V was pared by 1 base and J by 6 bases, with 13 bases between. The table came from immunoSEQ multiplex PCR; TCRdb's copy has only in-frame clones and leaves some out. The data show about 140,000 clones, roughly 91% seen once. The chain is built from TRBV7-2 and TRBJ1-6; D is unclear. This receptor was identified in an adult in good health. The specimen comprised peripheral blood, sampled on day 0 of AZD1222 vaccination. Here the CDR3 DNA reads TGTGCCAGCAGCTTAGAAGGCTGGGCCAGTAATTCACCCCTCCACTTT. It is translated as CASSLEGWASNSPLHF.